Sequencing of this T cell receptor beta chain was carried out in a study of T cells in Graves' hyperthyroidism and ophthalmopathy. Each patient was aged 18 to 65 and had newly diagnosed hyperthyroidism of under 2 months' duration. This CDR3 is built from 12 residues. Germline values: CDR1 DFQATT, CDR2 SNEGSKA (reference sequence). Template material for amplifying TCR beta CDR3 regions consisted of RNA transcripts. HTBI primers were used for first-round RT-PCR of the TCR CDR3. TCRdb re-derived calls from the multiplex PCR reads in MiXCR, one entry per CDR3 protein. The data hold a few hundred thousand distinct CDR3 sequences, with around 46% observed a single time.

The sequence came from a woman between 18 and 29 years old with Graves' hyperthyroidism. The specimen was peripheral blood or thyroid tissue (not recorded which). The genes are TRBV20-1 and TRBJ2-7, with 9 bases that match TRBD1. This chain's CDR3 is CRWTGASYEQYF. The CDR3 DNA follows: TGCAGGTGGACAGGGGCTTCCTACGAGCAGTACTTC.